This T cell receptor (beta chain) was retrieved from a study of T cell changes during pregnancy in multiple sclerosis (dated by TCRdb to the late 2010s). Looking at the study overall: The study examined how the T cell repertoire changed over the course of pregnancy in women with multiple sclerosis.

The V and J ends are trimmed by 4 bases and 4 bases, leaving 11 bases between them. CDR1 is given as SGDLS and CDR2 as YYNGEE, both from the germline V gene. Its CDR3 holds 13 amino acids, cysteine through phenylalanine. The kept DNA is CDR3 alone, 39 bases in frame from the first base. As regards this clone: No antigen is known for it. Per-base quality was not reported, and no clone a single base away is much larger than it.

Libraries were constructed by the immunoSEQ multiplex PCR assay. Entries here come from immuneACCESS through TCRdb and include only in-frame sequences with V and J called. Some clones fail to appear in such tables; in the studies checked, an unresolved V gene covers under half of the shortfall, and the cause of the remainder is unknown. Within this sample are tens of thousands of clones, with roughly 92% of them counted one time only. 3% to 4.5% of the sample lies in the top ten. The chain links TRBV9 with TRBJ1-1; confidence is insufficient to name the D gene. The TCR comes from a female donor in good health, enrolled as a control in a pregnancy study. Sequenced here: peripheral blood, sampled after pregnancy. DNA sequence: TGTGCCAGCAGCCCTTTGGGGAGCACTGAAGCTTTCTTT. It encodes CASSPLGSTEAFF.